This T cell receptor (beta chain) was documented in a study of blood T cell repertoires in COVID-19. Turning to the study itself: COVID-19 samples from acute and convalescent phases originated in the United States, Italy and Spain.

Self-reported history from a screening survey and questionnaire set each donor's cohort. V gave up 0 bases and J gave up 2 bases; unmatched junction bases: 5. Per germline, CDR1 SGHRS and CDR2 YFSETQ. This CDR3 has 15 amino acids. Sequencing was performed with immunoSEQ multiplex PCR; in TCRdb, only in-frame clones are kept and a portion is missing. The sample yields more than 300,000 clones, roughly 86% seen once. V gene TRBV5-1 combines with J gene TRBJ2-7, with TRBD2 identical over 7 bases. This receptor was identified in a man between 40 and 49 years old in a cohort exposed to, infected with or recovered from COVID-19 (not recorded which). The sequencing sample was made of PBMCs or T cells enriched from blood (not recorded which). CDR3 nucleotide sequence: TGCGCCAGCAGCTTGGTCGGCGGGGGTACCTACGAGCAGTACTTC. It translates to CASSLVGGGTYEQYF.